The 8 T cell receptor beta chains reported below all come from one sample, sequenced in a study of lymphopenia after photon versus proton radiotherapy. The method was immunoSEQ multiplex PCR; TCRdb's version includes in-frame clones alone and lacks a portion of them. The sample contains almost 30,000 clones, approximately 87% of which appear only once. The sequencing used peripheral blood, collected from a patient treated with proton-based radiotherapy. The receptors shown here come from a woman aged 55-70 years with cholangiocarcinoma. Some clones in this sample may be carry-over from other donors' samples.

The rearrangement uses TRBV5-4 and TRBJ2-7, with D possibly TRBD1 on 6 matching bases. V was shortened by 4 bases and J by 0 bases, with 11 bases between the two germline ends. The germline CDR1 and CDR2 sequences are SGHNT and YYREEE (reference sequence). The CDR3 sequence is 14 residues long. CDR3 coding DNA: TGTGCCAGCAGCCGAGGACAGTCCTCCTACGAGCAGTACTTC. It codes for CASSRGQSSYEQYF. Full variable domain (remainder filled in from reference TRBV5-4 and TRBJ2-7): ETGVTQSPTHLIKTRGQQVTLRCSSQSGHNTVSWYQQALGQGPQFIFQYYREEENGRGNFPPRFSGLQFPNYSSELNVNALELDDSALYLCASSRGQSSYEQYFGPGTRLTVT.

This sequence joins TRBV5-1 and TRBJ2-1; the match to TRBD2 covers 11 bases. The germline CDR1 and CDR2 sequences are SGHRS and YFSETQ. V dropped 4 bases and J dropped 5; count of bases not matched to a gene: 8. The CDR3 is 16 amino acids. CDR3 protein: CASSTGGTSGNNEQFF. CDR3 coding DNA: TGCGCCAGCAGCACGGGGGGGACTAGCGGTAACAATGAGCAGTTCTTC.

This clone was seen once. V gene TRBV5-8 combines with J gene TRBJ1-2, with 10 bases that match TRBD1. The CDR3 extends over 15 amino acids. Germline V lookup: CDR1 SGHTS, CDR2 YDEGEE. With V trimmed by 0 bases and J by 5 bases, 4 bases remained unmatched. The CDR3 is CASSLGTGGYYGYTF. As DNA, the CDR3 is TGTGCCAGCAGCTTGGGGACAGGGGGTTATTATGGCTACACCTTC.

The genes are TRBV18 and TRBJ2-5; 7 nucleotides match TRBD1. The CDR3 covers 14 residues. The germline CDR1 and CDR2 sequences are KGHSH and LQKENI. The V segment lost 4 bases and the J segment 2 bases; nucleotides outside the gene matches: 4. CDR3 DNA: TGTGCCAGCTCACACGGGACAGAACAAGAGACCCAGTACTTC. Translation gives CASSHGTEQETQYF.

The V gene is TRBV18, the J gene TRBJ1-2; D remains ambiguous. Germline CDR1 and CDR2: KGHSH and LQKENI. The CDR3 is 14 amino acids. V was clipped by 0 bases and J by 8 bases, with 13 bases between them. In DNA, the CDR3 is TGTGCCAGCTCACCACCGGTGGGGTTTCTCGGCTACACCTTC. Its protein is CASSPPVGFLGYTF. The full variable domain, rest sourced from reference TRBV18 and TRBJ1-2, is NAGVMQNPRHLVRRRGQEARLRCSPMKGHSHVYWYRQLPEEGLKFMVYLQKENIIDESGMPKERFSAEFPKEGPSILRIQQVVRGDSAAYFCASSPPVGFLGYTFGSGTRLTVV.

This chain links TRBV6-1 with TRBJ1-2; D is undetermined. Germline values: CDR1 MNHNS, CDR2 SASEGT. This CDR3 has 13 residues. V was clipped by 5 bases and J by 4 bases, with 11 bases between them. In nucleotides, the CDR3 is TGTGCCAGCAGTTTTGGACCTTCCTATGGCTACACCTTC. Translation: CASSFGPSYGYTF.

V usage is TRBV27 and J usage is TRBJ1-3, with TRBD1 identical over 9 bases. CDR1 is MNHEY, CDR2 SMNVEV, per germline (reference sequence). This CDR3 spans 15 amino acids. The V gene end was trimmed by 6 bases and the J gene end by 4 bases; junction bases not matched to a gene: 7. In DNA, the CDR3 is TGTGCCAGCAGAAGAACAGGGGGCGCCGGAAACACCATATATTTT. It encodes CASRRTGGAGNTIYF.

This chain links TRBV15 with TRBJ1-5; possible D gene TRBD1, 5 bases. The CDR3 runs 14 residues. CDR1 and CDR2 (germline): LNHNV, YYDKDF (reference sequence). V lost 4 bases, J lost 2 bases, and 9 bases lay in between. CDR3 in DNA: TGTGCCACCAGCACCAGGGTGGGCAATCAGCCCCAGCATTTT. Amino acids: CATSTRVGNQPQHF.